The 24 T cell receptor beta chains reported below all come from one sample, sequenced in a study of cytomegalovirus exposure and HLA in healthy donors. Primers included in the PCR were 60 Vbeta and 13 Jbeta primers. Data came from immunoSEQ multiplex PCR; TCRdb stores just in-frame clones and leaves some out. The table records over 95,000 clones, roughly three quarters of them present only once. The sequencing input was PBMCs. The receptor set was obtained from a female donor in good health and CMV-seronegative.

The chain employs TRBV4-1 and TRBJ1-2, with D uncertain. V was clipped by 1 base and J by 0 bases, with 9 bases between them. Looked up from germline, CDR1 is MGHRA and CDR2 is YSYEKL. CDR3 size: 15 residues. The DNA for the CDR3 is TGCGCCAGCAGCCAAGCGCGCAACGCTAACTATGGCTACACCTTC. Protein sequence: CASSQARNANYGYTF.

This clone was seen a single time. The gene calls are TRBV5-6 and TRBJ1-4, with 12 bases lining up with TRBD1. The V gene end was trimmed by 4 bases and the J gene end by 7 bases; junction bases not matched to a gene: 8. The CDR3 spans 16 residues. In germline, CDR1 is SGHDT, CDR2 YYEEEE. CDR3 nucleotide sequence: TGTGCCAGCAGCGCGCCCGGGACAGGGGGCTTTGAAAAACTGTTTTTT. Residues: CASSAPGTGGFEKLFF.

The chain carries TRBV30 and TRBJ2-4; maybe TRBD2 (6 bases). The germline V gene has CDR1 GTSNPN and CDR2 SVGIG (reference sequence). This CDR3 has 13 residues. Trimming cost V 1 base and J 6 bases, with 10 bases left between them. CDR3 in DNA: TGTGCCTGGAGTGAGGGCGGGGTAAACATTCAGTACTTC. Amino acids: CAWSEGGVNIQYF.

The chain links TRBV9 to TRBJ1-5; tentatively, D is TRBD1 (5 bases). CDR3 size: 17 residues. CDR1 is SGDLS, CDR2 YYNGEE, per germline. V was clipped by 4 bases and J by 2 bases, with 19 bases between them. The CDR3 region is CASSPWTPPACNQPQHF. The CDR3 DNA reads TGTGCCAGCAGCCCCTGGACACCTCCGGCGTGCAATCAGCCCCAGCATTTT.

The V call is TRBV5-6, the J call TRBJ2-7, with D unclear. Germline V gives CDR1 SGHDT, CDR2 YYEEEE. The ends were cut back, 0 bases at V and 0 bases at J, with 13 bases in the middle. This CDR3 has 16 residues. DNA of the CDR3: TGTGCCAGCAGCTTGGGGGTGACTGGCAGCTCCTACGAGCAGTACTTC. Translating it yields CASSLGVTGSSYEQYF. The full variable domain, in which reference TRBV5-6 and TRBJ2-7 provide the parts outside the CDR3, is DAGVTQSPTHLIKTRGQQVTLRCSPKSGHDTVSWYQQALGQGPQFIFQYYEEEERQRGNFPDRFSGHQFPNYSSELNVNALLLGDSALYLCASSLGVTGSSYEQYFGPGTRLTVT.

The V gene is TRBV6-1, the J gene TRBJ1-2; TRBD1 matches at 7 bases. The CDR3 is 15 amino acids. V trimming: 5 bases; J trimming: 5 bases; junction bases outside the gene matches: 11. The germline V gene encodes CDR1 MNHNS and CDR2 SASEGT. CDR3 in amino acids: CASSPQGQSLYGYTF. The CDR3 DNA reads TGTGCCAGCAGTCCACAGGGACAGTCATTGTATGGCTACACCTTC.

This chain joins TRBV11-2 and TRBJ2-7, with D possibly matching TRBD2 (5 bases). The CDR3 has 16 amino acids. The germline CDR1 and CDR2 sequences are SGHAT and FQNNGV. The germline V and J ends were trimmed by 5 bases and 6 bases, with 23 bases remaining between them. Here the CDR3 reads CASSDEGGGRLGEQYF. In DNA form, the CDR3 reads TGTGCCAGCAGCGACGAAGGTGGCGGGCGCTTGGGCGAGCAGTACTTC.

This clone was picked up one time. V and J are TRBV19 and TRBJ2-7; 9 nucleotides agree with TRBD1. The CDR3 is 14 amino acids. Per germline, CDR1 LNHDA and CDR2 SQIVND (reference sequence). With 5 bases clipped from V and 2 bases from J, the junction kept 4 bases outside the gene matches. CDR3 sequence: CASSPGQGTYEQYF. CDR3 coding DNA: TGTGCCAGTAGTCCGGGACAGGGAACCTACGAGCAGTACTTC.

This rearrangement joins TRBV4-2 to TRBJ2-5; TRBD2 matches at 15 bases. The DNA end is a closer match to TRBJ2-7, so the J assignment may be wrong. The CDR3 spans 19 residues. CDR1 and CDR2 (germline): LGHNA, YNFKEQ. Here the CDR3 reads CASSPRGLAGGRSSYEQYF. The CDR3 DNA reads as TGTGCCAGCAGCCCAAGGGGACTAGCGGGGGGCCGGAGCTCCTACGAGCAGTACTTC.

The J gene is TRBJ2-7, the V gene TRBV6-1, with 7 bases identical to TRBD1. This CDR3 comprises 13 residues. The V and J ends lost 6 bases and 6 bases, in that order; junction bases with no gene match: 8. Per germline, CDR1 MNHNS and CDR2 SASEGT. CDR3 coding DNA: TGTGCCAGCAGAGAGGGGGCAAGGGGCGAGCAGTACTTC. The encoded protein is CASREGARGEQYF.

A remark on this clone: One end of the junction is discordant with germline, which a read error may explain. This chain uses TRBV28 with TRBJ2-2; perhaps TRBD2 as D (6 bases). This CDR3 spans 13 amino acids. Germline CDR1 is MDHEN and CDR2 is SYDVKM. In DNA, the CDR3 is TGTGCCAGCCGGGACTTCCCCCCCGGGGAGCTGCTTTTT. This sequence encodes CASRDFPPGELLF.

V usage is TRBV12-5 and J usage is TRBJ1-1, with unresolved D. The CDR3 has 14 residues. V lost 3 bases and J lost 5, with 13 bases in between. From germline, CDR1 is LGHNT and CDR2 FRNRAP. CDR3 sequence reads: CASGFGLGGTEAFF. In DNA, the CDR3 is TGTGCTAGTGGTTTTGGTTTAGGCGGGACTGAAGCTTTCTTT.

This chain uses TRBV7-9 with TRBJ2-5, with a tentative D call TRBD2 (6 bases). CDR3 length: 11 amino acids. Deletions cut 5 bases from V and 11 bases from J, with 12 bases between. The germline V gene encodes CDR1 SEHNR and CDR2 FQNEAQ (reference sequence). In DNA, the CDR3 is TGTGCCAGCAGCCCTCCGGGGGAGCAGTACTTC. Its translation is CASSPPGEQYF. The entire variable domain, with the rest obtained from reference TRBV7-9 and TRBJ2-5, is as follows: DTGVSQNPRHKITKRGQNVTFRCDPISEHNRLYWYRQTLGQGPEFLTYFQNEAQLEKSRLLSDRFSAERPKGSFSTLEIQRTEQGDSAMYLCASSPPGEQYFGPGTRLLVL.

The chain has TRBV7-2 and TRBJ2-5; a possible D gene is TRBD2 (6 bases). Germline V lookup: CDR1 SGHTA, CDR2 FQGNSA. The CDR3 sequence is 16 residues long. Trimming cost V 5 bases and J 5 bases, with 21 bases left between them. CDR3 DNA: TGTGCCAGCAGCCAACCCAGGAGGGCTAGCGCCGAGACCCAGTACTTC. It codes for CASSQPRRASAETQYF. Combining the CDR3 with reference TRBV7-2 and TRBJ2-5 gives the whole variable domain GAGVSQSPSNKVTEKGKDVELRCDPISGHTALYWYRQSLGQGLEFLIYFQGNSAPDKSGLPSDRFSAERTGGSVSTLTIQRTQQEDSAVYLCASSQPRRASAETQYFGPGTRLLVL.

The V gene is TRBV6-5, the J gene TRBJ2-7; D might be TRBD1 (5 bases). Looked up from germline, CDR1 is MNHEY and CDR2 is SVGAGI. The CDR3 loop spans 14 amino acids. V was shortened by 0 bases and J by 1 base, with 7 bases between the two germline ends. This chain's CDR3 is CASSYSQGSYEQYF. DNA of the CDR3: TGTGCCAGCAGTTACTCCCAGGGTTCCTACGAGCAGTACTTC.

Written as DNA, the CDR3 is TGTGCCAGCAGCGCGGCTAGCGGGAGCACCGGGGAGCTGTTTTTT. This gives the protein CASSAASGSTGELFF. The rearrangement links TRBV9 to TRBJ2-2; 10 bases agree with TRBD2. Germline V gene data show CDR1 as SGDLS and CDR2 as YYNGEE. J lost 4 bases, V lost 3 bases, and 3 bases had no gene match. The CDR3 loop spans 15 amino acids.

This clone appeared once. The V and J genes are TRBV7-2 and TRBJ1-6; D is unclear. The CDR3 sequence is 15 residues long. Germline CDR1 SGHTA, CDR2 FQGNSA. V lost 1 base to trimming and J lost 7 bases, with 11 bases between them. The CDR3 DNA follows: TGTGCCAGCAGCTTAGGAGCCACCCCGAATTCACCCCTCCACTTT. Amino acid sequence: CASSLGATPNSPLHF.

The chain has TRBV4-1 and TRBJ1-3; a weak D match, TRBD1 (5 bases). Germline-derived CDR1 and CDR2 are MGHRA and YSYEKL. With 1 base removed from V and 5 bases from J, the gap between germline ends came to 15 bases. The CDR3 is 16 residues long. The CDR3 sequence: CASSQVNTGPRNTIYF. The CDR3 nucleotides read TGCGCCAGCAGCCAAGTAAACACAGGTCCTAGAAACACCATATATTTT.

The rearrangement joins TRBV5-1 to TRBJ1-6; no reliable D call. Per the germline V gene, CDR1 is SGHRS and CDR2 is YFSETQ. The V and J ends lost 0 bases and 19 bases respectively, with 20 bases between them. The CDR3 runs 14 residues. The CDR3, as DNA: TGCGCCAGCAGCTTGGACAGAGCGGATAATTCGAAGCACTTT. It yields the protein CASSLDRADNSKHF. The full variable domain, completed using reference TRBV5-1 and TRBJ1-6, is KAGVTQTPRYLIKTRGQQVTLSCSPISGHRSVSWYQQTPGQGLQFLFEYFSETQRNKGNFPGRFSGRQFSNSRSEMNVSTLELGDSALYLCASSLDRADNSKHFGNGTRLTVT.

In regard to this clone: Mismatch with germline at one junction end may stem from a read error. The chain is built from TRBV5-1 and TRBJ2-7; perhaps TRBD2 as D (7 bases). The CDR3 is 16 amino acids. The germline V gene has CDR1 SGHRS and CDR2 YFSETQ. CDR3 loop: CVSSFSGRGSSYEQYF. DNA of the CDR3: TGCGTCAGCAGCTTCTCTGGGAGGGGGTCCTCCTACGAGCAGTACTTC.

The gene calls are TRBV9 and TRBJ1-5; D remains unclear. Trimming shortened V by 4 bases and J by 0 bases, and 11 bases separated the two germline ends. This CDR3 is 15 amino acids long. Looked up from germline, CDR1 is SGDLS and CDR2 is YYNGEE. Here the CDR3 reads CASSPGRYSNQPQHF. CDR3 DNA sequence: TGTGCCAGCAGCCCGGGGAGGTATAGCAATCAGCCCCAGCATTTT.

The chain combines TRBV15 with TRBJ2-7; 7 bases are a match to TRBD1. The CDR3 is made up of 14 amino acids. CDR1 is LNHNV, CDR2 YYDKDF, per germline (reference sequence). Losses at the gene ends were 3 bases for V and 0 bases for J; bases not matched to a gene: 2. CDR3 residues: CATSRTGSSYEQYF. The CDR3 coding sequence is TGTGCCACCAGCAGGACAGGGAGCTCCTACGAGCAGTACTTC.

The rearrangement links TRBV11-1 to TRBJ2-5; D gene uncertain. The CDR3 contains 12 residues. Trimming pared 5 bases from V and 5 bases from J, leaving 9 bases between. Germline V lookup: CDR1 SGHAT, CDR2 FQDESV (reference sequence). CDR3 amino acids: CASSPTEETQYF. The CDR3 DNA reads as TGTGCCAGCAGCCCAACAGAGGAGACCCAGTACTTC.

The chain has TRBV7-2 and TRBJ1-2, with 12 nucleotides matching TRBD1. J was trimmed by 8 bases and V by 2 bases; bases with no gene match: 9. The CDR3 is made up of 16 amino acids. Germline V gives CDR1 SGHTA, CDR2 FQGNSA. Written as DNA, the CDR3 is TGTGCCAGCAGCTTACATGGGACAGGGGGCGCGGAGGGCTACACCTTC. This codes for CASSLHGTGGAEGYTF.